This is a list of T cell receptor beta chains from one sample in a study of T cell repertoires in cytomegalovirus infection. TCRdb reanalysed the reads using MiXCR and keeps one entry per CDR3 protein. The sample holds nearly 650,000 distinct CDR3 sequences; approximately 24% are singletons and the top ten take roughly 8%. Specimen: CD8+ T cells from PBMCs. These receptors all stem from a human donor in good health (CMV status not recorded). Some clones in this sample may be carry-over from other donors' samples. Each CDR3 is given with its conserved first and last residue. A D gene is named only where the DNA matches it firmly. Size tells how often a clone was seen (once, few, many) or the class of an expanded clone, and some rows leave it out.

NA	many	TRBV7-8	TRBJ2-1	12	CASSPTPNEQFF	TGTGCCAGCAGCCCTACCCCCAATGAGCAGTTCTTC
NA	once	TRBV2	TRBJ2-4	15	CASSPTGRAKNIQYF	TGTGCCAGCAGCCCTACAGGGAGAGCCAAAAACATTCAGTACTTC
NA	NA	TRBV9	TRBJ1-1	15	CASSVPPDGNTEAFF	TGTGCCAGCAGCGTACCCCCGGACGGAAACACTGAAGCTTTCTTT
NA	NA	TRBV4-3	TRBJ1-2	15	CASSQDRRGRYGYTF	TGCGCCAGCAGCCAAGATCGAAGGGGTCGCTATGGCTACACCTTC
NA	many	TRBV18	TRBJ2-5	14	CASSPRADQETQYF	TGTGCCAGCTCACCACGGGCGGACCAAGAGACCCAGTACTTC
TRBD2	many	TRBV7-2	TRBJ2-2	16	CASSSLAGGNTGELFF	TGTGCCAGCAGCTCCCTAGCGGGGGGAAACACCGGGGAGCTGTTTTTT
TRBD2	few	TRBV28	TRBJ2-3	15	CASSPSGGGTDTQYF	TGTGCCAGCAGTCCTAGCGGGGGGGGCACAGATACGCAGTATTTT
TRBD1	NA	TRBV5-1	TRBJ2-7	15	CASSLERTGSHEQYF	TGCGCCAGCAGCTTGGAAAGGACAGGCTCTCACGAGCAGTACTTC
NA	few	TRBV20-1	TRBJ2-1	15	CSARPPTGNFDEQFF	TGCAGTGCTAGACCCCCCACAGGGAACTTCGATGAGCAGTTCTTC
NA	NA	TRBV6-2/TRBV6-3	TRBJ1-4	16	CASSRPFAATNEKLFF	TGTGCCAGCAGCCGCCCCTTCGCAGCAACTAATGAAAAACTGTTTTTT
NA	NA	TRBV6-2/TRBV6-3	TRBJ2-1	15	CASILIGGSYNEQFF	TGTGCCAGCATCTTAATAGGGGGCTCCTACAATGAGCAGTTCTTC
TRBD2	NA	TRBV4-1	TRBJ2-3	15	CASSHSTSGGDTQYF	TGCGCCAGCAGCCATAGTACTAGCGGTGGAGATACGCAGTATTTT
TRBD1	many	TRBV7-2	TRBJ2-3	17	CASRPTPTGWRADTQYF	TGTGCCAGCAGGCCTACCCCGACAGGGTGGCGAGCAGATACGCAGTATTTT
NA	many	TRBV7-2	TRBJ2-5	15	CASSPEGFRQETQYF	TGTGCCAGCAGCCCGGAGGGCTTCCGGCAAGAGACCCAGTACTTC
NA	NA	TRBV7-9	TRBJ1-2	14	CASSHGQFNYGYTF	TGTGCCAGCAGCCATGGACAGTTTAATTATGGCTACACCTTC
NA	NA	TRBV29-1	TRBJ2-7	13	CSIWTEVSYEQYF	TGCAGCATCTGGACAGAAGTCTCCTACGAGCAGTACTTC
TRBD1	NA	TRBV7-9	TRBJ1-6	15	CASSSPGTGTFAFHF	TGTGCCAGCAGCTCGCCGGGGACAGGGACTTTCGCCTTCCACTTT
NA	many	TRBV7-9	TRBJ1-1	13	CASSGWGNTEAFF	TGTGCCAGCAGCGGTTGGGGGAACACTGAAGCTTTCTTT
TRBD2	many	TRBV7-2	TRBJ2-5	14	CASSRLLAEETQYF	TGTGCCAGCAGCAGGCTACTAGCGGAAGAGACCCAGTACTTC
TRBD1	few	TRBV20-1	TRBJ2-5	16	CSAVQQGAGIQETQYF	TGCAGTGCTGTTCAACAGGGGGCGGGGATCCAAGAGACCCAGTACTTC
NA	NA	TRBV7-6	TRBJ2-6	16	CASSPTVLSGANVQTF	TGTGCCAGCAGCCCGACAGTTCTCTCTGGAGCCAACGTCCAGACTTTC
TRBD2	many	TRBV28	TRBJ2-3	16	CASSSSRAGVADTQYF	TGTGCCAGCAGTTCTTCTCGGGCGGGGGTCGCAGATACGCAGTATTTT
TRBD1	many	TRBV28	TRBJ2-5	16	CASSFAVQGAGETQYF	TGTGCCAGCAGTTTCGCAGTACAGGGGGCTGGTGAGACCCAGTACTTC
NA	NA	TRBV20-1	TRBJ1-2	9	CSAREGATF	TGCAGTGCTAGAGAGGGGGCCACCTTC
NA	few	TRBV20-1	TRBJ2-5	14	CSARDWGIPETQYF	TGCAGTGCTAGAGATTGGGGGATCCCAGAGACCCAGTACTTC
TRBD2	NA	TRBV6-6	TRBJ2-2	19	CASSYPGLAGAPNTGELFF	TGTGCCAGCAGTTACCCAGGACTAGCGGGGGCCCCGAACACCGGGGAGCTGTTTTTT
TRBD2	many	TRBV7-6	TRBJ2-1	17	CASSLSSSGAQHNEQFF	TGTGCCAGCAGCTTATCGTCTAGCGGGGCGCAACACAATGAGCAGTTCTTC
NA	NA	TRBV28	TRBJ2-3	15	CATSLQGGITDTQYF	TGTGCCACCAGTTTGCAGGGTGGGATCACAGATACGCAGTATTTT
NA	NA	TRBV28	TRBJ1-1	15	CAPSTRGRMNTEAFF	TGTGCCCCCTCCACCCGGGGGCGGATGAACACTGAAGCTTTCTTT
TRBD1	many	TRBV3-1	TRBJ2-1	12	CASSGQGNEQFF	TGTGCCAGCAGCGGACAGGGGAACGAGCAGTTCTTC
NA	few	TRBV7-3	TRBJ2-2	16	CASSSVVSGNTGELFF	TGTGCCAGCAGCTCCGTGGTGTCAGGGAACACCGGGGAGCTGTTTTTT
TRBD1	NA	TRBV15	TRBJ1-1	15	CATSRVGTGVTEAFF	TGTGCCACCAGCAGAGTTGGGACAGGAGTCACTGAAGCTTTCTTT
TRBD2	NA	TRBV9	TRBJ2-6	17	CASSVEGGPSGANVLTF	TGTGCCAGCAGCGTAGAGGGAGGGCCCTCTGGGGCCAACGTCCTGACTTTC
NA	NA	TRBV29-1	TRBJ2-3	18	CSVEDPVAGGINTDTQYF	TGCAGCGTTGAAGATCCCGTCGCAGGGGGGATTAACACAGATACGCAGTATTTT
NA	NA	TRBV10-3	TRBJ2-6	17	CAISEWTAVSGANVLTF	TGTGCCATCAGTGAGTGGACAGCGGTCTCTGGGGCCAACGTCCTGACTTTC
NA	NA	TRBV25-1	TRBJ2-7	13	CASSEWMGNEQYF	TGTGCCAGCAGTGAATGGATGGGGAACGAGCAGTACTTC
TRBD1	few	TRBV7-4	TRBJ1-1	13	CATQTGLNTEAFF	TGTGCCACCCAGACAGGGCTGAACACTGAAGCTTTCTTT
NA	NA	TRBV7-6	TRBJ2-5	17	CASSGKGQSPHAETQYF	TGTGCCAGCAGCGGAAAAGGACAGTCCCCACACGCGGAGACCCAGTACTTC
NA	many	TRBV7-2	TRBJ2-5	16	CASSLPPRGQEETQYF	TGTGCCAGCAGCCTCCCCCCTCGGGGGCAGGAAGAGACCCAGTACTTC
TRBD1	few	TRBV12-3/TRBV12-4	TRBJ1-4	15	CASSFEGATNEKLFF	TGTGCCAGCAGTTTCGAGGGGGCGACTAATGAAAAACTGTTTTTT
NA	NA	TRBV10-2	TRBJ2-5	14	CASIHPGLGETQYF	TGCGCCAGCATCCACCCCGGGCTGGGAGAGACCCAGTACTTC
TRBD2	NA	TRBV19	TRBJ2-5	16	CASSALAGVYQETQYF	TGTGCCAGTAGCGCACTAGCGGGAGTCTACCAAGAGACCCAGTACTTC
NA	NA	TRBV7-6	TRBJ1-6	17	CASSLARKSSYNSPLHF	TGTGCCAGCAGCTTAGCGCGGAAGAGCTCCTATAATTCACCCCTCCACTTT
TRBD1	few	TRBV10-3	TRBJ2-1	15	CAITVTGASYNEQFF	TGTGCCATCACCGTGACAGGGGCCTCCTACAATGAGCAGTTCTTC
NA	NA	TRBV7-3	TRBJ1-5	15	CASSPGGGPNQPQHF	TGTGCCAGCAGCCCCGGCGGGGGGCCGAATCAGCCCCAGCATTTT